What follows is one T cell receptor beta chain and its context. The antigen it recognizes is unknown. Per-base quality was not reported, and no clone a single base away is much larger than it. These data come from a study of vaccination effects on CD4 cells after COVID-19 (dated 2022 in TCRdb). The study in broad terms: Each participant received two doses of an mRNA SARS-CoV-2 vaccine, either BNT162b2 or mRNA-1273. In both COVID-19 convalescent patients and infection-naive vaccine recipients, the study compared SARS-CoV-2 spike-specific CD4+ TCR repertoires from before mRNA vaccination with those from after it. Altogether, nine to ten COVID-19 convalescent patients and a few SARS-CoV-2-naive healthy vaccine recipients made up the full study. Cultures from other donors in the study were sequenced using the Oncomine TCR Beta short-read assay on an Illumina iSeq 100.

The CDR3 has 14 amino acids, counting the end cysteine and phenylalanine. This entry keeps only the CDR3 DNA: 42 bases, framed from base 1. In the germline V gene, CDR1 corresponds to MNHNS and CDR2 to SASEGT. Deletion took 2 bases off V and 5 bases off J, with a span of 12 bases between the germline ends. Points the paper makes about the study in general: The study was limited by a small number of convalescent patients and lacked early post-infection timepoints. In healthy vaccine recipients, vaccine-induced clones were almost all SARS-CoV-2 mono-reactive, with only 1 of 255 cross-reactive with common cold coronaviruses. Marked clonal contraction was observed in both infection-induced and vaccine-induced clones at late post-vaccination timepoints, consistent with waning T cell responses.

The library was prepared using the immunoSEQ multiplex PCR assay. DNA from the cultured, isolated CD4+ T cells was subjected to TCR beta CDR3 sequencing. The study's processing was this. Non-productive TCR sequences were removed and reads were trimmed to the CDR3 region, keeping CDR3s of at least 7 amino acids. The MANAFEST web app was used to identify antigen-specific clonotypes by comparing expansion in peptide wells with expansion in reference cultures. Positive clones required FDR<0.05 expansion versus reference and all other wells, odds ratio above 5, and frequency above 0.1% in two replicate wells. A clonotype was called cross-reactive if it was significantly expanded both in SARS-CoV-2 spike wells and in at least one common cold coronavirus spike condition. CDR3 similarity was assessed by Levenshtein distance with the stringdist R package, and unrooted trees were built with ape in R 3.6.1. Imported from immuneACCESS, the table was reduced by TCRdb to in-frame sequences with V and J called. These copies leave out some clones; in studies compared against another copy, an unresolved V gene accounts for under half, and the cause of the remainder is not known. V and J calls and clone size come straight from that table; D and trimming were deduced from the DNA. The sample profile shows 30,000 to 35,000 clones; less than 80% of them were found once. The ten largest account for around 25% of the sample.

To identify antigen-specific CD4+ T cell clonotypes by their expansion, the ViraFEST assay first stimulated PBMC with viral peptide pools and then applied TCR sequencing. After more than nine days of culture, CD4+ T cells were isolated with the EasySep CD4+ T cell isolation kit. The absence of prior SARS-CoV-2 infection in healthy vaccine recipients was confirmed by negative nucleocapsid antibodies before and after vaccination. Some 2.2 million PBMC per well were cultured in IMDM with 5% human AB serum, roughly 10 IU/ml IL-2 and gentamicin, plus 10 ug/ml peptides. Half of the culture medium was replaced with fresh IL-2-containing medium on days 3 and 7. Unless noted otherwise, every peptide stimulation condition was grown in triplicate wells. Using Ficoll-Paque Plus gradient centrifugation, PBMC were separated from whole blood and then either used fresh or cryopreserved at -140C. The spike proteins of SARS-CoV-2 and of the common cold coronaviruses HCoV-NL63, HCoV-OC43 and HCoV-229E were spanned by overlapping peptide pools. The QIAamp micro DNA kit was used to extract genomic DNA from the cultured CD4+ T cells.

The receptor's source is a human donor who received a COVID-19 vaccine. The sequences come from CD4+ T cells from PBMCs cultured with HCoV-OC43 spike peptides, collected before COVID-19 vaccination. The cell subset or site tag for this specimen amounts to: HCoV-OC43 spike overlapping peptide pool stimulation. Recombination connected TRBV6-1 to TRBJ1-2; the D segment could be TRBD1, given 6 matching bases. In nucleotides, the sequence is TGTGCCAGCAGTGAATGGGGCAGGGGATATGGCTACACCTTC. Its coded protein is CASSEWGRGYGYTF.